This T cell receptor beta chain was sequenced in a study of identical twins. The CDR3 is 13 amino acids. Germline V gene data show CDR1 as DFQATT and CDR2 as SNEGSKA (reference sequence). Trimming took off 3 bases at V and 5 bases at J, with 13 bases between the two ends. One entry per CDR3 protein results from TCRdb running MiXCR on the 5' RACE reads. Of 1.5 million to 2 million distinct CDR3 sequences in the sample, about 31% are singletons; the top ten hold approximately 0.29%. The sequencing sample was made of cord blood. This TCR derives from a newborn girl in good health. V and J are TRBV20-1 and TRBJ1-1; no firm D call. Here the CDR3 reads CSARGSGWTEAFF. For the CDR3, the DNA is TGCAGTGCTAGGGGCTCCGGGTGGACTGAAGCTTTCTTT.